This entry lists 31 T cell receptor beta chains sequenced from one sample in a study of blood T cell repertoires in COVID-19. The table came from immunoSEQ multiplex PCR; TCRdb's copy has only in-frame clones and leaves some out. This sample has about 280,000 clones; roughly 85% occur once, and the top ten carry less than 5.5%. The sample was PBMCs or T cells enriched from blood (not recorded which). The receptor set was obtained from a man aged 40-50 years who had been exposed to COVID-19.

This clone was detected only once. The rearrangement links TRBV7-3 to TRBJ1-1; 7 bases line up with TRBD1. The CDR3 has 16 amino acids. The V and J ends lost 1 base and 1 base, in that order; junction bases with no gene match: 6. CDR1 is SGHTA, CDR2 FQGTGA, per germline. CDR3 coding DNA: TGTGCCAGCAGCTTAATGGGACACAGGGGGAACACTGAAGCTTTCTTT. Translating it yields CASSLMGHRGNTEAFF.

The chain couples TRBV5-1 to TRBJ1-1; D unresolved. V lost 4 bases and J 1 base, leaving 8 bases between the germline ends. CDR1 SGHRS and CDR2 YFSETQ come from the germline V gene. The CDR3 length is 13 residues. For the CDR3, the DNA is TGCGCCAGCAGCCTCCTAGAGAACACTGAAGCTTTCTTT. Residues: CASSLLENTEAFF.

This clone was recorded once. For the CDR3, the DNA is TGTGCCAGCAGCGCAGGTTCGTTCTATGGCTACACCTTC. Amino acids: CASSAGSFYGYTF. The rearrangement links TRBV2 to TRBJ1-2, with unresolved D. This CDR3 has 13 amino acids. Germline V gene lookup returns CDR1 SNHLY and CDR2 FYNNEI. With 6 bases removed from V and 4 bases from J, the gap between germline ends came to 12 bases. Using reference TRBV2 and TRBJ1-2 for the parts outside the CDR3, the full variable domain is EPEVTQTPSHQVTQMGQEVILRCVPISNHLYFYWYRQILGQKVEFLVSFYNNEISEKSEIFDDQFSVERPDGSNFTLKIRSTKLEDSAMYFCASSAGSFYGYTFGSGTRLTVV.

The V call is TRBV30, the J call TRBJ2-1; 9 nucleotides align to TRBD1. Germline V gives CDR1 GTSNPN, CDR2 SVGIG (reference sequence). The J segment lost 6 bases and the V segment lost 2 bases, leaving 2 bases of the junction unmatched. The CDR3 loop spans 13 amino acids. DNA of the CDR3: TGTGCCTGGAGTCGGGACAGGGCCAATGAGCAGTTCTTC. Its protein product is CAWSRDRANEQFF.

The chain is built from TRBV29-1 and TRBJ1-2, with D maybe TRBD1 (6 bases). This CDR3 has 12 amino acids. V was cut by 4 bases and J by 6 bases, with 12 bases left in between. The germline CDR1 and CDR2 sequences are SQVTM and ANQGSEA. CDR3 DNA sequence: TGCAGCGTTGGCACAGGGTATGATGGCTACACCTTC. This encodes CSVGTGYDGYTF.

There are a few counts of this clone. The chain couples TRBV9 to TRBJ1-6, with no clear D. This CDR3 contains 15 residues. From germline, CDR1 is SGDLS and CDR2 YYNGEE. V was trimmed by 0 bases and J by 6 bases, leaving 10 bases between them. The CDR3 spells CASSVGANGNSPLHF. The CDR3 DNA is TGTGCCAGCAGCGTAGGGGCTAACGGTAATTCACCCCTCCACTTT.

The V gene is TRBV9, the J gene TRBJ1-4; the match to TRBD1 covers 7 bases. Germline assignment: CDR1 SGDLS and CDR2 YYNGEE. V shed 2 bases and J 7 bases; nucleotides not matched to a gene: 5. The CDR3 runs to 14 residues. This CDR3 reads CASSVGQATEKLFF. DNA for the CDR3: TGTGCCAGCAGCGTCGGACAGGCTACTGAAAAACTGTTTTTT.

Here the CDR3 DNA reads TGTGCCAGCAGTTTTGGTGGGGGAGGCCCTAACTATGGCTACACCTTC. Translated: CASSFGGGGPNYGYTF. The V and J genes are TRBV28 and TRBJ1-2, with D tentatively TRBD1 (5 bases). Germline lookup yields CDR1 MDHEN and CDR2 SYDVKM. Trimming cost V 3 bases and J 0 bases, with 14 bases left between them. This CDR3 is built from 16 residues.

This rearrangement joins TRBV18 to TRBJ1-3; 8 bases line up with TRBD1. V dropped 6 bases and J dropped 2; count of bases not matched to a gene: 12. There are 17 residues in the CDR3. The germline V gene has CDR1 KGHSH and CDR2 LQKENI. DNA for the CDR3: TGTGCCAGCTCCCTCAATCCAGGGGGCGCAGCTGGAAACACCATATATTTT. Protein sequence: CASSLNPGGAAGNTIYF. Using reference TRBV18 and TRBJ1-3 for the parts outside the CDR3, the full variable domain is NAGVMQNPRHLVRRRGQEARLRCSPMKGHSHVYWYRQLPEEGLKFMVYLQKENIIDESGMPKERFSAEFPKEGPSILRIQQVVRGDSAAYFCASSLNPGGAAGNTIYFGEGSWLTVV.

The rearrangement joins TRBV10-2 to TRBJ2-3; 11 bases are shared with TRBD2. Germline V gene sequence: CDR1 WSHSY, CDR2 SAAADI. V lost 4 bases, J lost 1 base, and 7 bases stayed unmatched. The CDR3 is 17 residues long. The CDR3 is CASSATSGSLGTDTQYF. In nucleotides, the CDR3 is TGCGCCAGCAGTGCAACTAGCGGGAGTCTTGGCACAGATACGCAGTATTTT.

The J gene is TRBJ1-4, the V gene TRBV29-1; D not resolved. The CDR3 spans 11 residues. Germline CDR1 is SQVTM and CDR2 is ANQGSEA. The ends were cut back, 5 bases at V and 8 bases at J, with 9 bases in the middle. The CDR3 is CSVWGGEKLFF. The CDR3 nucleotides read TGCAGCGTTTGGGGAGGGGAAAAACTGTTTTTT. Filled out from reference TRBV29-1 and TRBJ1-4, the complete variable domain reads SAVISQKPSRDICQRGTSLTIQCQVDSQVTMMFWYRQQPGQSLTLIATANQGSEATYESGFVIDKFPISRPNLTFSTLTVSNMSPEDSSIYLCSVWGGEKLFFGSGTQLSVL.

The count of this clone is one. The rearrangement joins TRBV3-1 (or the pseudogene TRBV3-2) to TRBJ2-3; 15 bases fit TRBD2. This CDR3 contains 17 residues. Trimming at V came to 3 bases and at J to 5 bases, leaving 6 bases not matched to a gene. Germline CDR1 is LGHDT and CDR2 is YNNKEL (reference sequence). This CDR3 is CASSHRGLAGGRDTQYF. In DNA form, the CDR3 reads TGTGCCAGCAGCCACCGGGGACTAGCGGGAGGTAGAGATACGCAGTATTTT.

The chain joins TRBV25-1 to TRBJ2-5; 12 bases map to TRBD2. Germline V CDR1 and CDR2: MGHDK, SYGVNS. J lost 5 bases, V lost 10 bases, and 17 bases had no gene match. The CDR3 is made up of 17 amino acids. The CDR3 coding sequence is TGTGCCATACCCAGGACTAGCGGGAACAGTTGGGGGGAGACCCAGTACTTC. Translation gives CAIPRTSGNSWGETQYF.

Only a few counts were recorded for this clone. The chain links TRBV6-5 to TRBJ1-1, with D possibly being TRBD1 (5 bases). Germline V lookup: CDR1 MNHEY, CDR2 SVGAGI. Trimming took off 5 bases at V and 5 bases at J, with 15 bases between the two ends. CDR3 length equals 14 residues. The CDR3 coding sequence is TGTGCCAGCAGTAAACAGGATCGTTGGACTGAAGCTTTCTTT. The encoded protein is CASSKQDRWTEAFF.

This clone came up once. The chain recombines TRBV7-9 with TRBJ1-1; 9 bases are shared with TRBD1. The trim removed 5 bases at V and 5 bases at J, leaving 9 bases unmatched. CDR3 length: 15 amino acids. Germline CDR1 SEHNR, CDR2 FQNEAQ (reference sequence). The DNA for the CDR3 is TGTGCCAGCAGCACCGGACAGGGGAGGGTGACTGAAGCTTTCTTT. Amino acid sequence: CASSTGQGRVTEAFF.

The chain carries TRBV3-1 (or the pseudogene TRBV3-2) and TRBJ2-4; possible D gene TRBD1, 6 bases. V lost 4 bases and J lost 13, with 17 bases in between. The CDR3 length is 13 residues. Looked up from germline, CDR1 is LGHDT and CDR2 is YNNKEL (reference sequence). The CDR3 DNA reads as TGTGCCAGCAGCCTCGGCCCCGGGACACACCAGTACTTC. This gives the protein CASSLGPGTHQYF.

In its sample, this clone was seen a few times. The J gene is TRBJ2-4, the V gene TRBV5-4; 8 bases map to TRBD2. This CDR3 is 14 amino acids long. The V and J ends lost 0 bases and 7 bases, in that order; junction bases with no gene match: 3. The germline V gene encodes CDR1 SGHNT and CDR2 YYREEE (reference sequence). CDR3: CASSLAGGTNIQYF. The CDR3 bases are TGTGCCAGCAGCTTGGCGGGAGGGACGAACATTCAGTACTTC. The full variable domain, with the rest looked up from reference TRBV5-4 and TRBJ2-4, is ETGVTQSPTHLIKTRGQQVTLRCSSQSGHNTVSWYQQALGQGPQFIFQYYREEENGRGNFPPRFSGLQFPNYSSELNVNALELDDSALYLCASSLAGGTNIQYFGAGTRLSVL.

The V gene is TRBV29-1, the J gene TRBJ2-5, with 9 nucleotides matching TRBD1. Losses at the gene ends were 6 bases for V and 5 bases for J; bases not matched to a gene: 7. The CDR3 is 13 residues long. Germline CDR1 reads SQVTM; CDR2 reads ANQGSEA. The CDR3 coding sequence is TGCAGCGTCGCCGACAGGGGGATGGAGACCCAGTACTTC. It is translated as CSVADRGMETQYF.

The gene calls are TRBV6-2 or TRBV6-3 and TRBJ2-7; the D gene is possibly TRBD2 (5 bases). V was clipped by 0 bases and J by 2 bases, with 11 bases between them. CDR1 is MNHEY, CDR2 SVGEGT, per germline. The CDR3 totals 15 residues. Here the CDR3 DNA reads TGTGCCAGCAGTTACTCGATAGCGCGAACCTACGAGCAGTACTTC. As protein: CASSYSIARTYEQYF.

The rearrangement links TRBV24-1 to TRBJ2-5, with 8 bases lining up with TRBD2. Germline V gene data show CDR1 as KGHDR and CDR2 as SFDVKD. The CDR3 length is 15 residues. Unmatched junction bases numbered 13, after V lost 9 bases and J lost 5 bases. CDR3 sequence: CATELSGSQGETQYF. The CDR3 DNA is TGTGCCACCGAGTTAAGCGGGAGTCAAGGCGAGACCCAGTACTTC.

The rearrangement joins TRBV27 to TRBJ2-3; the D is unclear. Germline V lookup: CDR1 MNHEY, CDR2 SMNVEV (reference sequence). There are 14 residues in the CDR3. Between the trimmed V and J ends, which lost 3 bases and 2 bases, there was a span of 9 bases. CDR3 amino acids: CASSFYMSTDTQYF. CDR3 coding DNA: TGTGCCAGCAGTTTTTACATGTCCACAGATACGCAGTATTTT.

The chain employs TRBV4-2 and TRBJ2-7, with 9 bases matching TRBD2. The germline V gene encodes CDR1 LGHNA and CDR2 YNFKEQ. The CDR3 runs to 16 residues. V shed 0 bases, J shed 1 base, and the junction held 4 bases outside the gene matches. CDR3 coding DNA: TGTGCCAGCAGCCAAGATGATAGCGGGAGTTCCTACGAGCAGTACTTC. It codes for CASSQDDSGSSYEQYF.

This sequence joins TRBV18 and TRBJ2-1; 11 nucleotides agree with TRBD2. Germline assignment: CDR1 KGHSH and CDR2 LQKENI. Unmatched junction bases numbered 14, after V lost 6 bases and J lost 7 bases. The CDR3 is 17 amino acids. Written as DNA, the CDR3 is TGTGCCAGCTCGCCCGCGGTTAGCGGGAGGGCGGATAATGAGCAGTTCTTC. Its protein product is CASSPAVSGRADNEQFF.

The chain carries TRBV10-1 and TRBJ2-7; TRBD2 aligns across 11 bases. With 6 bases clipped from V and 5 bases from J, the junction kept 3 bases outside the gene matches. This CDR3 has 13 amino acids. Germline V CDR1 and CDR2: WNHNN, SYGVQD (reference sequence). CDR3 region: CASSGLAGNEQYF. The CDR3 coding sequence is TGCGCCAGCAGCGGACTAGCGGGTAACGAGCAGTACTTC.

This rearrangement joins TRBV28 to TRBJ1-6; 7 nucleotides align to TRBD1. Germline V gene lookup returns CDR1 MDHEN and CDR2 SYDVKM. The J segment lost 6 bases and the V segment lost 11 bases, leaving 10 bases of the junction unmatched. The CDR3 contains 14 residues. This CDR3 is CASKGGQLNSPLHF. CDR3 DNA: TGTGCCTCCAAAGGGGGACAGCTTAATTCACCCCTCCACTTT.

This chain links TRBV3-1 (or the pseudogene TRBV3-2) with TRBJ1-5; 7 bases fit TRBD1. This CDR3 comprises 13 residues. Germline assignment: CDR1 LGHDT and CDR2 YNNKEL (reference sequence). Unmatched junction bases numbered 2, after V lost 1 base and J lost 8 bases. The CDR3 coding sequence is TGTGCCAGCAGCCAAGGCAGGGGGGAGCCCCAGCATTTT. Its translation: CASSQGRGEPQHF.

The CDR3 sequence is CASSLRGQGFHEQYF. CDR3 nucleotides: TGTGCCAGCAGCTTAAGGGGACAGGGGTTCCACGAGCAGTACTTC. The chain couples TRBV7-6 to TRBJ2-7; 10 bases are a match to TRBD1. The V gene's germline CDR1 is SGHVS and CDR2 FNYEAQ. Losses at the gene ends were 2 bases for V and 5 bases for J; bases not matched to a gene: 6. The CDR3 is made up of 15 amino acids.

The chain uses TRBV7-9 and TRBJ2-3, with D uncertain. Deletions cut 4 bases from V and 3 bases from J, with 8 bases between. Germline V lookup: CDR1 SEHNR, CDR2 FQNEAQ (reference sequence). The CDR3 length is 13 residues. Here the CDR3 reads CASSWRRTDTQYF. As DNA, the CDR3 is TGTGCCAGCAGCTGGCGGCGTACAGATACGCAGTATTTT.

J is TRBJ1-3 and V is TRBV4-2, with a possible D match to TRBD1 (5 bases). CDR3 length equals 16 residues. V gave up 1 base and J gave up 0 bases, with 10 bases separating them. Germline CDR1 and CDR2: LGHNA and YNFKEQ. The CDR3 DNA follows: TGTGCCAGCAGCCAAGGAACAGGAAACTCTGGAAACACCATATATTTT. Translating gives CASSQGTGNSGNTIYF.

Here the CDR3 DNA reads TGTGCCAGCAGTGTGGACAGGGTAGAAAAACTGTTTTTT. It specifies CASSVDRVEKLFF. The J gene is TRBJ1-4, the V gene TRBV28; 8 bases agree with TRBD1. From germline, CDR1 is MDHEN and CDR2 SYDVKM. V was pared by 5 bases and J by 8 bases, with 4 bases of the junction left unmatched. The CDR3 extends over 13 amino acids.

This clone was seen more than once but under ten times. The CDR3 DNA sequence: TGTGCCAGCAGCTTAGAAGGATCGGACAGGAGCAATCAGCCCCAGCATTTT. It translates to CASSLEGSDRSNQPQHF. The rearrangement joins TRBV7-9 to TRBJ1-5, with 7 positions matching TRBD1. The V and J ends lost 1 base and 1 base, in that order; junction bases with no gene match: 7. This CDR3 is built from 17 residues. CDR1 is SEHNR, CDR2 FQNEAQ, per germline (reference sequence).